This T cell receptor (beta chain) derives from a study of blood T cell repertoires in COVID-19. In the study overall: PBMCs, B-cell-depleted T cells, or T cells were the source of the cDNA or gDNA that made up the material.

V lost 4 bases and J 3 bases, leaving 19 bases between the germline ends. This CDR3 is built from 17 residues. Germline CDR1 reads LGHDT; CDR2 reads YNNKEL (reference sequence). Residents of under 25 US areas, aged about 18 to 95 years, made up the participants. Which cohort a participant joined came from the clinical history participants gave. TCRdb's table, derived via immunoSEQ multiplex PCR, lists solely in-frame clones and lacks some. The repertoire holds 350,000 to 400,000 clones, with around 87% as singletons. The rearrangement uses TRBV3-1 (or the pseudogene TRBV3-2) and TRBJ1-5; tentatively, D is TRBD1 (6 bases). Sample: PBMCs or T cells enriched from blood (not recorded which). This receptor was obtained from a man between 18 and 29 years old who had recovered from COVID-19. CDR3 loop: CASSPSDRMAPNQPQHF. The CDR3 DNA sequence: TGTGCCAGCAGCCCAAGCGACAGGATGGCCCCCAATCAGCCCCAGCATTTT.